Following are 24 T cell receptor beta chains from one sample sequenced in a study of naive and memory T cell subsets. Treatment indicated: skin biopsy from PPD injection site in Mantoux-positive individual. The library had UMIs added by 3' ligation of an oligonucleotide to TCR cDNA. Ligated cDNA underwent four rounds of PCR with nested alpha and beta constant region primers and SP2. TCRdb ran MiXCR on the UMI-ligation and nested PCR reads and lists one entry per CDR3 protein. The top ten hold approximately 3% of the sample, which has around 33,000 distinct CDR3 sequences, more than 6.5% seen once. Specimen: skin, collected from a tuberculin skin test site. The origin of the receptors is an adult in good health.

Many counts were recorded for this clonotype. The genes are TRBV14 and TRBJ1-1; 8 nucleotides agree with TRBD1. The V segment lost 4 bases and the J segment 5 bases; nucleotides outside the gene matches: 9. Germline CDR1 SGHDN, CDR2 FVKESK. CDR3 length: 15 residues. The CDR3 DNA sequence: TGTGCCAGCAGCCTCCGGACAGGGCGTATGACTGAAGCTTTCTTT. Translated, it gives CASSLRTGRMTEAFF. The variable domain in full, completed from reference TRBV14 and TRBJ1-1, reads EAGVTQFPSHSVIEKGQTVTLRCDPISGHDNLYWYRRVMGKEIKFLLHFVKESKQDESGMPNNRFLAERTGGTYSTLKVQPAELEDSGVYFCASSLRTGRMTEAFFGQGTRLTVV.

Many counts were recorded for this clonotype. At one boundary the junction diverges from the germline segment, which might be a read error. V usage is TRBV5-5 and J usage is TRBJ2-7; the D gene is possibly TRBD2 (5 bases). The CDR3 runs to 15 residues. CDR1 SGHKS and CDR2 YYEKEE come from the germline V gene (reference sequence). CDR3 sequence reads: CASSLAGDPLGSVGF. DNA of the CDR3: TGTGCCAGCAGCTTGGCCGGGGATCCACTCGGAAGTGTAGGCTTC.

The chain recombines TRBV20-1 with TRBJ2-7, with D unresolved. CDR1 is DFQATT and CDR2 is SNEGSKA in the germline V gene (reference sequence). V was clipped by 5 bases and J by 4 bases, with 18 bases between them. This CDR3 region has 14 residues. The CDR3 nucleotides read TGCAGTGCTGCCGACGCCACATTTCGATACGAGCAGTACTTC. Its protein is CSAADATFRYEQYF.

This chain joins TRBV5-5 and TRBJ1-4; the D is unclear. The CDR3 covers 14 residues. Looked up from germline, CDR1 is SGHKS and CDR2 is YYEKEE (reference sequence). V was cut by 0 bases and J by 10 bases, with 13 bases left in between. This chain's CDR3 is CASSLGWASGKLFF. DNA of the CDR3: TGTGCCAGCAGCTTGGGATGGGCGAGTGGAAAACTGTTTTTT. Variable domain in full (rest from reference TRBV5-5 and TRBJ1-4): DAGVTQSPTHLIKTRGQQVTLRCSPISGHKSVSWYQQVLGQGPQFIFQYYEKEERGRGNFPDRFSARQFPNYSSELNVNALLLGDSALYLCASSLGWASGKLFFGSGTQLSVL.

A note on this clonotype: A much larger clone lies a single base off, so this may be a read error. The chain employs TRBV20-1 and TRBJ2-3; D is perhaps TRBD2 (7 bases). The CDR3 length is 14 residues. CDR1 and CDR2 from the germline V gene are DFQATT and SNEGSKA (reference sequence). The CDR3, as DNA: TGCAGTGCTTCGGAGGGGGGGCTTGCAGATACGCAGTGTTTT. Encoded protein: CSASEGGLADTQCF.

This clonotype was seen ten or more times. The chain joins TRBV5-4 to TRBJ1-3; 8 positions agree with TRBD1. With 3 bases clipped from V and 2 bases from J, the junction kept 4 bases outside the gene matches. CDR1 is SGHNT, CDR2 YYREEE, per germline (reference sequence). CDR3 length equals 15 residues. The CDR3 protein is CASSSQGAPGNTIYF. The CDR3 coding sequence is TGTGCCAGCAGCTCGCAGGGGGCCCCTGGAAACACCATATATTTT.

This clonotype has at least ten counts. The chain has TRBV3-1 and TRBJ2-5, with TRBD2 matching over 15 bases. V was clipped by 4 bases and J by 8 bases; unmatched bases: 2. The CDR3 covers 14 residues. CDR1 and CDR2 from the germline V gene are LGHDT and YNNKEL (reference sequence). CDR3 nucleotides: TGTGCCAGCAGCCTGGGACTAGCGGGGGGAACCCAGTACTTC. This gives the protein CASSLGLAGGTQYF.

This clonotype was counted a few times. The chain uses TRBV19 and TRBJ2-1, with TRBD2 identical over 7 bases. V was clipped by 7 bases and J by 0 bases; unmatched bases: 9. The CDR3 spans 16 residues. Germline values: CDR1 LNHDA, CDR2 SQIVND (reference sequence). The CDR3 is CASTPSGDPSYNEQFF. CDR3 nucleotide sequence: TGTGCCAGTACCCCTAGCGGAGATCCCTCCTACAATGAGCAGTTCTTC.

In this sample, this clonotype turned up many times. The genes are TRBV28 and TRBJ1-5, with 11 bases identical to TRBD1. With 6 bases clipped from V and 4 bases from J, the junction kept 2 bases outside the gene matches. This CDR3 has 14 residues. CDR1 is MDHEN, CDR2 SYDVKM, per germline. CDR3 nucleotide sequence: TGTGCCAGCAGACGGGACAGGGGGAATCAGCCCCAGCATTTT. Protein product: CASRRDRGNQPQHF. Based on the CDR3 plus reference TRBV28 and TRBJ1-5, the full variable domain is DVKVTQSSRYLVKRTGEKVFLECVQDMDHENMFWYRQDPGLGLRLIYFSYDVKMKEKGDIPEGYSVSREKKERFSLILESASTNQTSMYLCASRRDRGNQPQHFGDGTRLSIL.

This clonotype was detected ten times or more. This chain links TRBV7-9 with TRBJ2-2; TRBD1 might be the D (5 bases). This CDR3 is 13 amino acids long. V lost 5 bases and J lost 5, with 9 bases in between. CDR1 SEHNR and CDR2 FQNEAQ come from the germline V gene (reference sequence). CDR3 protein: CASSPKGTGELFF. In DNA, the CDR3 is TGTGCCAGCAGCCCCAAGGGGACCGGGGAGCTGTTTTTT.

In this sample, this clonotype turned up many times. This chain links TRBV10-3 with TRBJ2-3; 8 nucleotides match TRBD1. CDR1 ENHRY and CDR2 SYGVKD come from the germline V gene. The length of the CDR3 is 13 residues. J gave up 4 bases and V 4 bases, and 1 base lay outside the gene matches. The CDR3 DNA reads as TGTGCCATCAGTGCACAGGGGGCAGATACGCAGTATTTT. It specifies CAISAQGADTQYF.

This clonotype showed up many times. This rearrangement joins TRBV10-3 to TRBJ1-3; D is perhaps TRBD1 (5 bases). Trimming took off 8 bases at V and 2 bases at J, with 13 bases between the two ends. The CDR3 is made up of 14 amino acids. The germline V gene encodes CDR1 ENHRY and CDR2 SYGVKD. CDR3 in DNA: TGTGCCATCGGGGACCCCAGGGCTGGAAACACCATATATTTT. This sequence encodes CAIGDPRAGNTIYF.

The chain has TRBV5-5 and TRBJ2-3; D is uncertain. Per germline, CDR1 SGHKS and CDR2 YYEKEE (reference sequence). V was cut by 4 bases and J by 4 bases, with 19 bases left in between. This CDR3 comprises 16 residues. This chain's CDR3 is CASSPVEVKLADTQYF. The CDR3, as DNA: TGTGCCAGCAGCCCCGTTGAGGTGAAGCTCGCAGATACGCAGTATTTT.

The V call is TRBV12-3 or TRBV12-4, the J call TRBJ1-1, with 7 bases matching TRBD1. The V segment lost 6 bases and the J segment 0 bases; nucleotides outside the gene matches: 7. The CDR3 spans 15 residues. CDR3 loop: CASSPGTALNTEAFF. The CDR3 DNA reads as TGTGCCAGCAGCCCCGGGACAGCGCTGAACACTGAAGCTTTCTTT.

This clonotype has at least ten counts. V gene TRBV12-3 or TRBV12-4 combines with J gene TRBJ2-5; D not certain. Trimming removed 6 bases from V and 2 bases from J, with 4 bases in between. This CDR3 spans 11 amino acids. CDR3 bases: TGTGCCAGCAGGATACAAGAGACCCAGTACTTC. Residues: CASRIQETQYF.

The V call is TRBV7-8, the J call TRBJ2-3; 7 bases are shared with TRBD2. Germline trimming cut 5 bases from V and 2 bases from J; bases unmatched to any gene: 10. This CDR3 contains 16 residues. Germline V gene lookup returns CDR1 SGHVS and CDR2 FQNEAQ. The CDR3 here is CASSPQPSGNTDTQYF. CDR3 sequence (DNA): TGTGCCAGCAGCCCGCAGCCTAGCGGAAACACAGATACGCAGTATTTT.

This clonotype was found a few times. The chain links TRBV6-1 to TRBJ2-5, with D perhaps matching TRBD2 (6 bases). The CDR3 totals 16 residues. Germline lookup yields CDR1 MNHNS and CDR2 SASEGT. The ends were cut back, 6 bases at V and 5 bases at J, with 22 bases in the middle. In DNA, the CDR3 is TGTGCCAGCAGCAACCAAAAAGAGACGGGAGAGGAGACCCAGTACTTC. It encodes CASSNQKETGEETQYF.

This clonotype was recorded at least ten times. V gene TRBV6-6 combines with J gene TRBJ1-6; no clear D. This CDR3 region has 15 residues. The germline V gene has CDR1 MNHNY and CDR2 SVGAGI (reference sequence). V gave up 8 bases and J gave up 6 bases, with 17 bases separating them. This CDR3 is CASSLRGGPNSPLHF. The CDR3 region has the DNA TGTGCCAGCTCCTTGCGGGGAGGGCCTAATTCACCCCTCCACTTT.

This clonotype was detected ten times or more. The chain has TRBV9 and TRBJ2-3; 10 bases agree with TRBD2. V trimming: 0 bases; J trimming: 2 bases; junction bases outside the gene matches: 6. CDR1 is SGDLS and CDR2 is YYNGEE in the germline V gene. The CDR3 is 17 amino acids. CDR3 amino acids: CASSVEPSGGTTDTQYF. The CDR3 region has the DNA TGTGCCAGCAGCGTAGAGCCTAGCGGGGGAACCACAGATACGCAGTATTTT.

In DNA form, the CDR3 reads TGTGCCTCCACCGCCGGGGGAGGGAATCAGCCCCAGCATTTT. The encoded protein is CASTAGGGNQPQHF. The rearrangement joins TRBV6-6 to TRBJ1-5; TRBD1 might be the D (5 bases). Trimming took off 11 bases at V and 4 bases at J, with 18 bases between the two ends. Germline V lookup: CDR1 MNHNY, CDR2 SVGAGI (reference sequence). The CDR3 length is 14 residues.

This clonotype has a count of ten or more. The chain has TRBV9 and TRBJ2-2; the D is unclear. Germline V CDR1 and CDR2: SGDLS, YYNGEE. V was clipped by 0 bases and J by 5 bases, with 14 bases between them. This CDR3 contains 16 residues. In DNA, the CDR3 is TGTGCCAGCAGCGTAGCGGCAGGCCCCAGGACCGGGGAGCTGTTTTTT. It specifies CASSVAAGPRTGELFF.

The gene calls are TRBV5-4 and TRBJ1-5, with no clear D. Germline loops: CDR1 SGHNT, CDR2 YYREEE (reference sequence). CDR3 length: 14 amino acids. Trimming removed 1 base at V and 1 base at J, with 6 bases between. CDR3 in amino acids: CASSLPGSNQPQHF. As DNA, the CDR3 is TGTGCCAGCAGCTTGCCGGGGAGCAATCAGCCCCAGCATTTT.

This clonotype showed up many times. CDR3 in amino acids: CASSSEATLNTEAFF. CDR3 nucleotide sequence: TGTGCCAGTAGTTCGGAGGCCACCCTGAACACTGAAGCTTTCTTT. The chain links TRBV19 to TRBJ1-1; D is unresolved. The CDR3 length is 15 residues. With 5 bases removed from V and 0 bases from J, the gap between germline ends came to 13 bases. The germline gives CDR1 LNHDA, CDR2 SQIVND (reference sequence).

This clonotype was recorded at least ten times. J is TRBJ1-2 and V is TRBV7-9; perhaps TRBD1 as D (5 bases). This CDR3 has 19 residues. V dropped 5 bases and J dropped 5 bases, with 30 bases sitting between them. CDR1 is SEHNR and CDR2 is FQNEAQ in the germline V gene (reference sequence). DNA for the CDR3: TGTGCCAGCAGCCAATCCAATATGGGACGTTTACATCAGGATTATGGCTACACCTTC. This sequence encodes CASSQSNMGRLHQDYGYTF. The complete variable domain, with remaining parts taken from reference TRBV7-9 and TRBJ1-2, reads DTGVSQNPRHKITKRGQNVTFRCDPISEHNRLYWYRQTLGQGPEFLTYFQNEAQLEKSRLLSDRFSAERPKGSFSTLEIQRTEQGDSAMYLCASSQSNMGRLHQDYGYTFGSGTRLTVV.